Listed below are T cell receptor beta chains from one sample, sequenced in a study of regulatory T cells in long-lasting Graves disease. TCRdb called the multiplex PCR reads again in MiXCR, with one record for every CDR3 protein. The data contain under 500,000 distinct CDR3 sequences, around 17% of them singletons. The sample also formed part of further work on T cells in Graves' hyperthyroidism and ophthalmopathy.

Sequenced material: peripheral blood mononuclear cells (PBMCs), taken at new diagnosis, from a patient treated with antithyroid drugs. Receptors were obtained from a woman younger than 45 with Graves disease. The CDR3 runs from the conserved cysteine through the conserved F or W. Each record gives: D gene, clone size, J gene, V gene, CDR3 protein, CDR3 DNA. The D gene is left open where the match is weak. Expanded clones get a size class; other rows say once, few or many, or leave the size out.

D: NA; size: few; J: TRBJ2-2; V: TRBV18; CDR3: CASPPLLGLENTGELFF; DNA: TGTGCCAGCCCACCACTGCTAGGGCTCGAGAACACCGGGGAGCTGTTTTTT
D: NA; size: many; J: TRBJ2-1; V: TRBV20-1; CDR3: CSAQRLGEQFF; DNA: TGCAGTGCCCAGAGGTTGGGTGAGCAGTTCTTC
D: TRBD1; size: NA; J: TRBJ1-3; V: TRBV4-1; CDR3: CASSHGTGLSSGNTIYF; DNA: TGCGCCAGCAGCCACGGGACAGGGCTTTCATCTGGAAACACCATATATTTT
D: NA; size: many; J: TRBJ2-5; V: TRBV27; CDR3: CASSPRRGETQYF; DNA: TGTGCCAGCTCACCACGGCGCGGGGAGACCCAGTACTTC
D: TRBD2; size: few; J: TRBJ2-4; V: TRBV14; CDR3: CASSQHRGGAKNIQYF; DNA: TGTGCCAGCAGCCAGCACCGGGGGGGAGCCAAAAACATTCAGTACTTC
D: NA; size: many; J: TRBJ1-1; V: TRBV2; CDR3: CASQIGQKLRTEAFF; DNA: TGTGCCAGTCAGATTGGACAGAAACTTCGCACTGAAGCTTTCTTT
D: NA; size: NA; J: TRBJ2-6; V: TRBV28; CDR3: CASSPLLLWSRGANVLTF; DNA: TGTGCCAGCAGCCCCCTCCTGCTGTGGTCGAGGGGGGCCAACGTCCTGACTTTC
D: NA; size: NA; J: TRBJ1-1; V: TRBV4-1; CDR3: CASSQAAGPRGAEAFF; DNA: TGCGCCAGCAGCCAAGCGGCAGGGCCGAGAGGCGCTGAAGCTTTCTTT
D: NA; size: many; J: TRBJ1-5; V: TRBV12-3/TRBV12-4; CDR3: CASSYGHTEPQHF; DNA: TGTGCCAGCAGTTACGGTCATACAGAGCCCCAGCATTTT
D: NA; size: NA; J: TRBJ2-1; V: TRBV28; CDR3: CASSYSGSRSYNEQFF; DNA: TGTGCCAGCAGTTACTCCGGGAGTCGGTCCTACAATGAGCAGTTCTTC
D: NA; size: few; J: TRBJ1-4; V: TRBV14; CDR3: CASSQGQHANEKLFF; DNA: TGTGCCAGCAGCCAAGGGCAGCATGCTAATGAAAAACTGTTTTTT
D: NA; size: few; J: TRBJ2-6; V: TRBV29-1; CDR3: CSVEDLRSGANVLTF; DNA: TGCAGCGTTGAAGATCTCCGCTCTGGGGCCAACGTCCTGACTTTC